By proportion, the clone carrying this T cell receptor (beta chain) is medium-sized. The CDR3 consists of 16 residues. Germline V gene lookup returns CDR1 MNHEY and CDR2 SMNVEV (reference sequence). Trimming cost V 5 bases and J 5 bases, with 18 bases left between them. This entry comes from a study of circulating CD8 cells and anti-PD-1 response in melanoma. Overall study: About 45% of the 13 patients had prior targeted therapy or immunotherapy; seven did not.

Four subsets defined by PD-1 and/or TIGIT were sorted from live CD3+CD8+TCRalphabeta+ cells. The QIAseq Immune Repertoire TCR panel built the libraries from about 14 ng of total RNA. TCRdb redid the calling of the reads with MiXCR, one entry per CDR3 protein. The sample holds about 800 distinct CDR3 sequences, under 15% seen once. The V call is TRBV27, the J call TRBJ2-2, with a tentative D call TRBD1 (6 bases). This specimen was CD8+ T cells from PBMCs, taken at baseline or after one month of anti-PD-1 therapy (not recorded which). This receptor was obtained from a human donor with melanoma. The DNA of the CDR3 is TGTGCCAGCAGTCCCGTGGGGGCGACCACTACCGGGGAGCTGTTTTTT. Translated, it gives CASSPVGATTTGELFF.